What follows is one T cell receptor (beta chain) and its context. Per the authors' pipeline: The assay estimated nucleated cells by amplifying reference gene primers. Assay used: immunoSEQ multiplex PCR; TCRdb lists only in-frame clones, some missing. Clonal size and the V and J genes are those of that table, whereas D and trimming came from the DNA. The data contain 150,000 to 200,000 clones, about 88% of them seen just once; the ten biggest clones take up roughly 0.95%. This specimen comes from a study of blood T cell repertoires in COVID-19. V gave up 7 bases and J gave up 0 bases, with 10 bases separating them. The CDR3 runs to 15 residues. Germline CDR1 LNHDA, CDR2 SQIVND (reference sequence).

The sequenced sample was peripheral blood. The clonotype originates from a man in his late teens or twenties with acute or convalescent COVID-19. The rearrangement links TRBV19 to TRBJ1-6; D is perhaps TRBD1 (5 bases). The CDR3 loop is CASTRDSSYNSPLHF. The DNA of the CDR3 is TGTGCCAGTACCAGGGATAGCTCCTATAATTCACCCCTCCACTTT.